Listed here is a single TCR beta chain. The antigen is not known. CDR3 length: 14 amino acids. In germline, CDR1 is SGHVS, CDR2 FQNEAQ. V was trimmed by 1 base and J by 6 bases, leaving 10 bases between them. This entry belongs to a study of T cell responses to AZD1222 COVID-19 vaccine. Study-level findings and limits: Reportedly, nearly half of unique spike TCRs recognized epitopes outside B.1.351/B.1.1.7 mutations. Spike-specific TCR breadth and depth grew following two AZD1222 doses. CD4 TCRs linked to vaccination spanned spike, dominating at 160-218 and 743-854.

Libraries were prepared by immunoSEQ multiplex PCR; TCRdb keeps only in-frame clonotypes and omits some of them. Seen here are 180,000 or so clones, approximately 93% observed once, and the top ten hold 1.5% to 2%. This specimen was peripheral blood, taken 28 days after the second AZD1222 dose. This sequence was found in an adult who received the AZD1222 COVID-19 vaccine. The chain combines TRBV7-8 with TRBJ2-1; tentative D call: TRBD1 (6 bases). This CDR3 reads CASSLEIRGNEQFF. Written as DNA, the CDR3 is TGTGCCAGCAGCTTAGAGATCAGGGGCAATGAGCAGTTCTTC. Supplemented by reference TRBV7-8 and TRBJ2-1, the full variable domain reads GAGVSQSPRYKVAKRGQDVALRCDPISGHVSLFWYQQALGQGPEFLTYFQNEAQLDKSGLPSDRFFAERPEGSVSTLKIQRTQQEDSAVYLCASSLEIRGNEQFFGPGTRLTVL.